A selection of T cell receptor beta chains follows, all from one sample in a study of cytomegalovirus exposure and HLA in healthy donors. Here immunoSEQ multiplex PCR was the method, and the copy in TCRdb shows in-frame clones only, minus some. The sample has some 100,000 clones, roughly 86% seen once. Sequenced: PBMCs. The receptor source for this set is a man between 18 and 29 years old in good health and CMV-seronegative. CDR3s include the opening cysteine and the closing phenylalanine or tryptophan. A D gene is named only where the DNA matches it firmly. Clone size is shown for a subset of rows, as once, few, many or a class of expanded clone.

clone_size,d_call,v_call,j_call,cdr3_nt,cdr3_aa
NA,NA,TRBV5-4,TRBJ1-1,TGTGCCAGCAGCTTCAGCGGGACGTCCGGTGAAGCTTTCTTT,CASSFSGTSGEAFF
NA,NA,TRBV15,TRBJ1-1,TGTGCCACCAGCAGCAAAGTCAGGGTTACCACTGAAGCTTTCTTT,CATSSKVRVTTEAFF
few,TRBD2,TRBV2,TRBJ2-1,TGTGCCAGCAGTAGCGGGAGTCTGAATGAGCAGTTCTTC,CASSSGSLNEQFF
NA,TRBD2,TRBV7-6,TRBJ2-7,TGTGCCAGCAGCTTAAAAGCGGGAGGCCCCCACGAGCAGTACTTC,CASSLKAGGPHEQYF
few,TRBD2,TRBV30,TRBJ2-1,TGTGCCTGGAATTTAGCGGGAGGAGTTAGTGAGCAGTTCTTC,CAWNLAGGVSEQFF
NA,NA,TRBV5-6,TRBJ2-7,TGTGCCAGCAGCTTACCAGGGTCCTCCTACGAGCAGTACTTC,CASSLPGSSYEQYF
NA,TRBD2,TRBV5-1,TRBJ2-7,TGCGCCAGCAGACTAAGCGGGAGGGCCAGCGAGCAGTACTTC,CASRLSGRASEQYF
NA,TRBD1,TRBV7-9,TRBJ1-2,TGTGCCAGCAGCTTAAGCATGTCAGGACAGGCCTATGGCTACACCTTC,CASSLSMSGQAYGYTF
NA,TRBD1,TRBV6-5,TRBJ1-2,TGTGCCAGCAGTCAGGGGGTTGGCTACACCTTC,CASSQGVGYTF
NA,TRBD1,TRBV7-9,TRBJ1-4,TGTGCCAGCAGCTCCCGACAGGGCCGGCGTGAAAAACTGTTTTTT,CASSSRQGRREKLFF
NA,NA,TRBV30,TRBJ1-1,TGTGCCTGGGGAGACGTTTCGGGAAACACTGAAGCTTTCTTT,CAWGDVSGNTEAFF
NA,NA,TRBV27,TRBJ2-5,TGTGCCAGCAGTTTAGCAACAGGGTACGAAGAGACCCAGTACTTC,CASSLATGYEETQYF